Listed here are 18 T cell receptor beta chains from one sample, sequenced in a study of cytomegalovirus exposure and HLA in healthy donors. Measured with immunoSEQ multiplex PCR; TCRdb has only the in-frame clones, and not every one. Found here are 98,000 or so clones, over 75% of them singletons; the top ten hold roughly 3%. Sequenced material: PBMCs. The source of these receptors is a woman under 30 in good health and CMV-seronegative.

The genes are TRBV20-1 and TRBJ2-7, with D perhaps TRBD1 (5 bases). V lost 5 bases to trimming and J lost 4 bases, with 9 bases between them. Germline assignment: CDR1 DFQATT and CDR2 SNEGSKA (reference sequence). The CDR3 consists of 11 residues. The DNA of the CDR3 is TGCAGTGCTTCCCAGGGATACGAGCAGTACTTC. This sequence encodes CSASQGYEQYF.

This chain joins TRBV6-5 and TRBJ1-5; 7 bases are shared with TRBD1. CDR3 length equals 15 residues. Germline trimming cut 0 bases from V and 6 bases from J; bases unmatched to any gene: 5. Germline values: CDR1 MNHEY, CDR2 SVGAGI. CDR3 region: CASSYSGGYGQPQHF. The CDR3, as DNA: TGTGCCAGCAGTTACTCAGGGGGCTACGGTCAGCCCCAGCATTTT.

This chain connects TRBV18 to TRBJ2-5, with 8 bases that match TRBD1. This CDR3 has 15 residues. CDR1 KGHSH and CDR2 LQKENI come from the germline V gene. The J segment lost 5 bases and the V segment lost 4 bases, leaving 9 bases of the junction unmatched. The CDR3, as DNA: TGTGCCAGCTCACTGACAGGGGAATCGAAGGAGACCCAGTACTTC. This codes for CASSLTGESKETQYF.

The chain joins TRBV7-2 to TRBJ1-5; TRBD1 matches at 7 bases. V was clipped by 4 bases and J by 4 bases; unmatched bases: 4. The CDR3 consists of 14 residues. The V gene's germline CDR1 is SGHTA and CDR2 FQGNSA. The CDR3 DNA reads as TGTGCCAGCAGCTCCTCAGGGGGGAATCAGCCCCAGCATTTT. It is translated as CASSSSGGNQPQHF.

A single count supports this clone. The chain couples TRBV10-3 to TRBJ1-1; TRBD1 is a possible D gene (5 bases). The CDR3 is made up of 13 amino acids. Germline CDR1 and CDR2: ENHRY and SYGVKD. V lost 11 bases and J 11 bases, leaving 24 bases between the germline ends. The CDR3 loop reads CAASSDPGNSAFF. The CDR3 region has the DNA TGTGCCGCCTCGTCCGACCCAGGGAATTCGGCTTTCTTT.

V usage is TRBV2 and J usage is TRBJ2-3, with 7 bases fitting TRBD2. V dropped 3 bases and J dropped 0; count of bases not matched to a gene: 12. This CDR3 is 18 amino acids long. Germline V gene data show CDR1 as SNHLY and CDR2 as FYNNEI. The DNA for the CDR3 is TGTGCCAGCAGTGATGCCCGCGGGGGAACCATTAGCACAGATACGCAGTATTTT. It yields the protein CASSDARGGTISTDTQYF.

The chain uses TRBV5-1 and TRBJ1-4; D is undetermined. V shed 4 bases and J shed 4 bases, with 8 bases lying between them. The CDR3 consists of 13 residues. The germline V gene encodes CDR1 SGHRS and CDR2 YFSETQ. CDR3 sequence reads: CASSREGNEKLFF. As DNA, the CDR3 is TGCGCCAGCAGCCGAGAGGGTAATGAAAAACTGTTTTTT.

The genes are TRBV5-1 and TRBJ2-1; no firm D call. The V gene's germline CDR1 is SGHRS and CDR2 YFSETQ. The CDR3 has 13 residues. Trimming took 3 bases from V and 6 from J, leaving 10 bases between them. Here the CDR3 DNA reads TGCGCCAGCAGCTACTCAATCGGCAATGAGCAGTTCTTC. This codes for CASSYSIGNEQFF.

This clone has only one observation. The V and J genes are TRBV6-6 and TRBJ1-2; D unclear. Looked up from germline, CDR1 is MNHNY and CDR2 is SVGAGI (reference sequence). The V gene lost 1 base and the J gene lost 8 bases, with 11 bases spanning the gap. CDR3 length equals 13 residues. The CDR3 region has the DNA TGTGCCAGCAGTTACTTACCGGCGGGAGGCTACACCTTC. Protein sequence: CASSYLPAGGYTF.

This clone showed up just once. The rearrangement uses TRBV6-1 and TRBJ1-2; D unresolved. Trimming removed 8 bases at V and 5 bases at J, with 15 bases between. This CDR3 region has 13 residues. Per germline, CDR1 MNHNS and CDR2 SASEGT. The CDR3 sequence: CASQPSGDYGYTF. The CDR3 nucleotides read TGTGCCAGCCAGCCCTCAGGTGATTATGGCTACACCTTC.

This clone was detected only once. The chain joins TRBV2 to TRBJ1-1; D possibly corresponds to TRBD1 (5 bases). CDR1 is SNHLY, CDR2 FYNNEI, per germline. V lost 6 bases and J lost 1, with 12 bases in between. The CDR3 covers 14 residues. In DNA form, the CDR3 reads TGTGCCAGCAGAGCACAGGCGTGGAACACTGAAGCTTTCTTT. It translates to CASRAQAWNTEAFF.

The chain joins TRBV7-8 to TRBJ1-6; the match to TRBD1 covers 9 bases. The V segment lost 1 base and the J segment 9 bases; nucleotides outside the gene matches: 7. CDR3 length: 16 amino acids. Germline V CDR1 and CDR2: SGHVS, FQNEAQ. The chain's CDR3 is CASSLVTGGGVSPLHF. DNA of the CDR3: TGTGCCAGCAGCTTAGTGACAGGGGGTGGGGTTTCACCCCTCCACTTT.

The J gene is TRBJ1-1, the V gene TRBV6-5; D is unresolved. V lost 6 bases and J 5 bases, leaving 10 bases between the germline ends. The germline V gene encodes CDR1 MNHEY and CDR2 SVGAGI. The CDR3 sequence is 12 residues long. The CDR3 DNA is TGTGCCAGCAGCCCCCACGGGACTGAAGCTTTCTTT. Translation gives CASSPHGTEAFF.

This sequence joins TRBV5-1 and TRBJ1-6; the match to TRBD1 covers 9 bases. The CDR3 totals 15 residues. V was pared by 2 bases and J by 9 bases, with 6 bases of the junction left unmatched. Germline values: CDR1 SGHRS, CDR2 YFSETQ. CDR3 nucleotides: TGCGCCAGCAGCTTCGGACAGGGGCTTCGTTCACCCCTCCACTTT. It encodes CASSFGQGLRSPLHF.

The CDR3 DNA reads as TGTGCCAGCAGTGAAAAACGGGGCACCGGGGAGCTGTTTTTT. Residues: CASSEKRGTGELFF. The chain has TRBV2 and TRBJ2-2, with D possibly matching TRBD2 (5 bases). Trimming took off 2 bases at V and 4 bases at J, with 8 bases between the two ends. The CDR3 contains 14 residues. CDR1 is SNHLY, CDR2 FYNNEI, per germline.

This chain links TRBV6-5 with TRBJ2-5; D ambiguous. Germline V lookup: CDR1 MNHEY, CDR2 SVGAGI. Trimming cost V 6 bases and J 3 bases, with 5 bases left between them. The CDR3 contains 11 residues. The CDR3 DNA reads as TGTGCCAGCAGCACAGAAGAGACCCAGTACTTC. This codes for CASSTEETQYF.

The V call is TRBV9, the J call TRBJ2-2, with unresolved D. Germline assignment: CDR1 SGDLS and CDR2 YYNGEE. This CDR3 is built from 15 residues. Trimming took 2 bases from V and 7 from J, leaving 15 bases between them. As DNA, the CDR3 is TGTGCCAGCAGCGTCTCCTCAGGCCCCGGCGGGGAGCTGTTTTTT. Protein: CASSVSSGPGGELFF. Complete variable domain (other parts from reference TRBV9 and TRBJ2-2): DSGVTQTPKHLITATGQRVTLRCSPRSGDLSVYWYQQSLDQGLQFLIQYYNGEERAKGNILERFSAQQFPDLHSELNLSSLELGDSALYFCASSVSSGPGGELFFGEGSRLTVL.

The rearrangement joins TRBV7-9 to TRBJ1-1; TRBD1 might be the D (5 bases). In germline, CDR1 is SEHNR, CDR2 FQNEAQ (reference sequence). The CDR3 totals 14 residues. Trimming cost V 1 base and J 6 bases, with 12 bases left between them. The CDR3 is CASSLVGGSPEAFF. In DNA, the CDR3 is TGTGCCAGCAGCTTAGTGGGGGGTAGTCCTGAAGCTTTCTTT.